Included here is one TCR beta chain sequence, with context. Other DNA sequences in the same sample also yield this CDR3. The sample belongs to a study of neoadjuvant anti-PD-1 for oral cavity cancer. About the research overall: Around day 43, patients without progression received a fourth nivolumab dose before surgery.

This sample's time point: after neoadjuvant nivolumab, at surgical resection. Sequencing was performed with immunoSEQ multiplex PCR; in TCRdb, only in-frame clones are kept and a portion is missing. The table includes 55,000 to 75,000 clones, around 85% detected once. The material was PBMCs, obtained after nivolumab (anti-PD-1) treatment. The clonotype comes from a person aged 35 to 85 with oral cavity squamous cell carcinoma.

CDR3 loop: CASSFDRDSPLHF. The CDR3 DNA reads as TGTGCCAGCAGCTTCGACAGGGATTCACCCCTCCACTTT. The chain carries TRBV7-9 and TRBJ1-6, with 7 bases that match TRBD1. Germline assignment: CDR1 SEHNR and CDR2 FQNEAQ (reference sequence). There are 13 residues in the CDR3. V lost 3 bases to trimming and J lost 8 bases; unmatched junction nucleotides: 1.